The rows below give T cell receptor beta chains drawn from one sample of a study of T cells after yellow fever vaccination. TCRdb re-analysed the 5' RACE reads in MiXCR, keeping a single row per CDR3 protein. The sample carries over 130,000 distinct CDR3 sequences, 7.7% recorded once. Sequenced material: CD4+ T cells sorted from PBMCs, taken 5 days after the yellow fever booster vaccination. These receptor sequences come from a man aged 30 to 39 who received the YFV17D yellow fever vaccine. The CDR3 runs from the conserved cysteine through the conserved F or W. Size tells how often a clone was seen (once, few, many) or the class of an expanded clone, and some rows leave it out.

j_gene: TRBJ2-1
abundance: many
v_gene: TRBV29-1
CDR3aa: CSGGRGGSYNEQFF

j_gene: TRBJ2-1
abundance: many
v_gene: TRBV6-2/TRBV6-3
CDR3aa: CATSSGSGPYNEQFF

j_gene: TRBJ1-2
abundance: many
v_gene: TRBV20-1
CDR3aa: CSARAGAPRDYGYTF

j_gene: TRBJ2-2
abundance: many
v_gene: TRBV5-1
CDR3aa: CASSLLPGYTGELFF

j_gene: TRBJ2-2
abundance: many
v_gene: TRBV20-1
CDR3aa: CSVKQTMGDTGELFF

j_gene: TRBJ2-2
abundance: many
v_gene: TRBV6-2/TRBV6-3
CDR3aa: CASSYMRNQIRSGQYTGELFF

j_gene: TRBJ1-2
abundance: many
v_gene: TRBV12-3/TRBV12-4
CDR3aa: CASRPGQALSYGYTF

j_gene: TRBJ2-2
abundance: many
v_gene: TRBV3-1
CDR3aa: CASSQVRPSGRSGELFF

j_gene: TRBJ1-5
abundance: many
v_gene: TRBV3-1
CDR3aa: CASSQVPNNQPQHF

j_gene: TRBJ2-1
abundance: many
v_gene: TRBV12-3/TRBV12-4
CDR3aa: CASSFAGQHNEQFF

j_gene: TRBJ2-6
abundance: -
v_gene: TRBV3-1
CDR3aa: CASRPQGRSGANVLTF

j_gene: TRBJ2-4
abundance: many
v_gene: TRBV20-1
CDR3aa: CSAGGTAKNIQYF

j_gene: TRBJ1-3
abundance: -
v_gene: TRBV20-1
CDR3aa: CTPNSSGNTIYF

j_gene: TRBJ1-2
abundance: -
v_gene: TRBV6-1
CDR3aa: CASSRHQQGIYGYTF

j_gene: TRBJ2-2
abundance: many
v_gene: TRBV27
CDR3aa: CASNRAVLANTGELFF

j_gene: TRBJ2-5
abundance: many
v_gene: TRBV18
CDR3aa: CASSPGMGQQTQYF

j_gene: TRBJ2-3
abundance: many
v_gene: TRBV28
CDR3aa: CASSSPAGKRELADTQYF

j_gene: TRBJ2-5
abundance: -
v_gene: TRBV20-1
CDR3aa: CSARVRGLAGVRETQYF

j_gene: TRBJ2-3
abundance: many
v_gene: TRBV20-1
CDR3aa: CSARVRATDTQYF

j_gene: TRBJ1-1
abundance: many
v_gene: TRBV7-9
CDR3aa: CASTPRGAGVNTEAFF

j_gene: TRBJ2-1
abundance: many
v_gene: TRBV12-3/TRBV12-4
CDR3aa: CASSPRMGEQFF

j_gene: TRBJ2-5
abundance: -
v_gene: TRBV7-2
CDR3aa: CASSPMAGRFQETQYF

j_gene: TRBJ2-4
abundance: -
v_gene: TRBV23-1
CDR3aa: CASRRTPRQGIQYF

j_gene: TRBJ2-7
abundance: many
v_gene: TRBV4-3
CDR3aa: CASSNEYRTANEQYF

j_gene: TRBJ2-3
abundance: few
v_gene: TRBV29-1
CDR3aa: CSVKSGTSTEAQYF

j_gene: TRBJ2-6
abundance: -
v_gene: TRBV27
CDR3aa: CASSFTRSRSGANVLTF

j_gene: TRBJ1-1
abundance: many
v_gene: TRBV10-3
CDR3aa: CATTDGLRRLIPEAFF

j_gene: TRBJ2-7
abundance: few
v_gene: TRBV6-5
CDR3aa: CASSYSVGYEQYF

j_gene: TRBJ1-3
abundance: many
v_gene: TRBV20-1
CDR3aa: CSATGSGNTIYF

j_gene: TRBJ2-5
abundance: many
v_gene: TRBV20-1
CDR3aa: CSAKTGTGGWETQYF

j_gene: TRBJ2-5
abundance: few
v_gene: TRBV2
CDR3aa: CASSPRLAGIQETQYF

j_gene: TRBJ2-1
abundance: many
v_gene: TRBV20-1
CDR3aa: CSAEGGSYNEQFF

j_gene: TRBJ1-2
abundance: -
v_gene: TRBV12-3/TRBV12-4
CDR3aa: CASTPAGRYGYTF

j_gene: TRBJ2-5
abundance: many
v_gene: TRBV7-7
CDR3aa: CASSPLPGGFETQYF

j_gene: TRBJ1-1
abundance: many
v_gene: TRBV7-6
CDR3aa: CASSAGMGNTEAFF

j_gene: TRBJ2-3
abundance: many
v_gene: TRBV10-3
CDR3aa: CAISESTSGRDTQYF

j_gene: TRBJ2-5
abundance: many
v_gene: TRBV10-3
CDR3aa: CAISDRTSGETQYF

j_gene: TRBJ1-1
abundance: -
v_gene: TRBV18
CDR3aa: CASSPSVQVNAEAFF

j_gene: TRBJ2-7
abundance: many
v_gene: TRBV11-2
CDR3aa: CASSFKGYEQYF

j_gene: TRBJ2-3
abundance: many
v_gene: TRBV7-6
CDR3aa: CASSFRRGTDTQYF

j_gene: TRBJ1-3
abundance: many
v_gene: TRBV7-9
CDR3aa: CASSLGKSTGGAGNTIYF

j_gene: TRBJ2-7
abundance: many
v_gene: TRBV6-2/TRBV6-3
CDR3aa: CASSRPGTRGYYEQYF

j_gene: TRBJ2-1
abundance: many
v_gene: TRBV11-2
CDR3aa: CASSNFPYNEQFF

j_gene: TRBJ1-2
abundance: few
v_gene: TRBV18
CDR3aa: CASSPDSRSYGYTF

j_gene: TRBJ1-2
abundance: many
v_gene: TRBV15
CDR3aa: CATSRVAAANYGYTF

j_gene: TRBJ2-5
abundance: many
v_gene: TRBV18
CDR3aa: CASSPASYQETQYF

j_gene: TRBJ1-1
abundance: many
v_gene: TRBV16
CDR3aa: CASSSDRGAGTEAFF